What follows are 6 T cell receptor beta chains derived from one specimen sequenced in a study of T-cell reconstitution after alpha-beta-depleted transplantation in children. The TCRbeta library incorporated unique molecular identifiers. TCRdb analysed the PCR reads with MiXCR anew, one entry per CDR3 protein. The sample has over 15,000 distinct CDR3 sequences; approximately 5.1% are singletons. The specimen comprised PBMCs, sampled before TCRalphabeta/CD19-depleted stem cell transplant. These receptors all come from a boy aged 10-17 years with acute lymphoblastic leukemia, due to receive a stem cell transplant.

This clonotype was seen many times. This chain joins TRBV28 and TRBJ2-7; D gene uncertain. The V gene lost 1 base and the J gene lost 6 bases, with 7 bases spanning the gap. The CDR3 length is 12 residues. Germline V gene data show CDR1 as MDHEN and CDR2 as SYDVKM. In nucleotides, the CDR3 is TGTGCCAGCAGTTTATTTGTCAGCGAGCAGTACTTC. It encodes CASSLFVSEQYF.

At least ten counts were recorded for this clonotype. The chain has TRBV20-1 and TRBJ2-1, with 8 bases identical to TRBD1. The CDR3 contains 17 residues. V dropped 5 bases and J dropped 0; count of bases not matched to a gene: 12. Looked up from germline, CDR1 is DFQATT and CDR2 is SNEGSKA (reference sequence). CDR3 in DNA: TGCAGTGCTCGGACAGGGAAACATCCCGCCTCCTACAATGAGCAGTTCTTC. Protein sequence: CSARTGKHPASYNEQFF.

This clonotype was seen many times. The chain carries TRBV11-2 and TRBJ2-2, with D perhaps matching TRBD2 (5 bases). Germline V lookup: CDR1 SGHAT, CDR2 FQNNGV. Trimming pared 9 bases from V and 2 bases from J, leaving 13 bases between. The CDR3 runs 14 residues. The CDR3 loop reads CASILAGNTGELFF. For the CDR3, the DNA is TGTGCCAGTATCTTGGCGGGTAACACCGGGGAGCTGTTTTTT.

By share of the sample, this clonotype is medium-sized. The rearrangement joins TRBV15 to TRBJ2-1, with a possible D match to TRBD2 (6 bases). The germline gives CDR1 LNHNV, CDR2 YYDKDF (reference sequence). The V gene lost 2 bases and the J gene lost 8 bases, with 13 bases spanning the gap. The CDR3 sequence is 14 residues long. The CDR3 loop is CATSRTRLGHEQFF. CDR3 nucleotide sequence: TGTGCCACCAGCAGAACAAGACTAGGCCATGAGCAGTTCTTC.

In this sample, this clonotype turned up many times. V usage is TRBV28 and J usage is TRBJ2-7, with 9 bases lining up with TRBD2. CDR1 is MDHEN, CDR2 SYDVKM, per germline. The CDR3 is made up of 16 amino acids. V gave up 5 bases and J gave up 4 bases; unmatched junction bases: 12. CDR3 DNA sequence: TGTGCCAGCAGTCCTCTATGGGCGGGAGGGCGGTACGAGCAGTACTTC. As protein: CASSPLWAGGRYEQYF.

This clonotype was detected a few times. One junction end does not reproduce the germline sequence, and a read error may be involved. The chain couples TRBV4-2 to TRBJ2-1, with D tentatively TRBD2 (5 bases). This CDR3 has 16 amino acids. Germline V lookup: CDR1 LGHNA, CDR2 YNFKEQ. In DNA, the CDR3 is TGTGCCATCAGCCCCGGGCCTAGCCCCCTTCGGAATGAGCAGTTCTTC. The encoded protein is CAISPGPSPLRNEQFF.